These 26 T cell receptor beta chains were all obtained from the same sample, sequenced in a study of blood T cells in healthy people across ages. Through a sample-barcoded 5' primer and a J-beta primer mix, a second PCR was run for roughly 6 to 11 cycles. MiXCR was run by TCRdb on the 5' RACE reads, yielding one entry per CDR3 protein. The sample yields over 450,000 distinct CDR3 sequences, more than 20% seen once. This sample also appeared in a second study, on T cells of mothers and their children.

Sequencing was done on a sample of blood. The source is a boy aged 5-17 years in good health.

This clonotype was picked up one time. The chain has TRBV10-2 and TRBJ2-5; D unresolved. The end of the DNA aligns better with TRBJ2-1, so the J call may be wrong. Germline V lookup: CDR1 WSHSY, CDR2 SAAADI. The CDR3 is 10 residues long. The CDR3 loop reads CASSEGEQFF. CDR3 DNA sequence: TGCGCCAGCAGTGAGGGGGAGCAGTTCTTC.

The chain employs TRBV25-1 and TRBJ2-7, with 9 bases fitting TRBD1. The germline V gene has CDR1 MGHDK and CDR2 SYGVNS. This CDR3 spans 16 amino acids. V gave up 4 bases and J gave up 2 bases; unmatched junction bases: 9. Written as DNA, the CDR3 is TGTGCCAGCAGTGGCCACCGGGACAGGGACCCCTACGAGCAGTACTTC. Translated: CASSGHRDRDPYEQYF.

At least ten counts were recorded for this clonotype. Its ends do not fully match the called genes, so a read error is possible. V gene TRBV7-2 combines with J gene TRBJ2-1; 8 bases fit TRBD2. Germline-derived CDR1 and CDR2 are SGHTA and FQGNSA. The CDR3 has 15 residues. For the CDR3, the DNA is TGCGCCAGCAGCCCCAGCGGGGGTTCCTACAATGAGCAGTTCTTC. As protein: CASSPSGGSYNEQFF.

This clonotype has only a few counts. J is TRBJ2-5 and V is TRBV20-1, with 9 positions matching TRBD2. With V trimmed by 0 bases and J by 5 bases, 10 bases remained unmatched. The CDR3 runs 16 residues. In germline, CDR1 is DFQATT, CDR2 SNEGSKA (reference sequence). The CDR3 loop reads CSARDPNSGSGETQYF. CDR3 in DNA: TGCAGTGCTAGAGATCCAAATAGCGGGAGTGGGGAGACCCAGTACTTC.

This clonotype was seen only a few times. V usage is TRBV29-1 and J usage is TRBJ2-1; TRBD2 agrees at 13 bases. The germline V gene has CDR1 SQVTM and CDR2 ANQGSEA. CDR3 length: 22 residues. The trim removed 1 base at V and 0 bases at J, leaving 18 bases unmatched. CDR3 sequence: CSVEAGLAGTSGALSSYNEQFF. The CDR3 region has the DNA TGCAGCGTTGAAGCGGGGCTAGCCGGGACTAGCGGGGCCCTAAGCTCCTACAATGAGCAGTTCTTC.

The gene calls are TRBV24-1 and TRBJ2-1; possible D gene TRBD1, 5 bases. CDR3 length equals 12 residues. With 7 bases removed from V and 12 bases from J, the gap between germline ends came to 15 bases. In germline, CDR1 is KGHDR, CDR2 SFDVKD. CDR3 protein: CATRDIDGMQFF. DNA for the CDR3: TGTGCCACCAGGGACATTGATGGAATGCAGTTCTTC.

The genes are TRBV28 and TRBJ2-5; D possibly corresponds to TRBD2 (5 bases). Looked up from germline, CDR1 is MDHEN and CDR2 is SYDVKM. The CDR3 runs to 16 residues. V lost 2 bases, J lost 0 bases, and 13 bases lay in between. The DNA of the CDR3 is TGTGCCAGCAGTTTAGGAGGTCCGACCCACCAAGAGACCCAGTACTTC. Its translation: CASSLGGPTHQETQYF.

This clonotype was seen a handful of times. J is TRBJ2-5 and V is TRBV5-1, with D possibly being TRBD2 (6 bases). The CDR3 has 15 residues. Per germline, CDR1 SGHRS and CDR2 YFSETQ. Trimming stripped 2 bases from V and 5 bases from J, with 16 bases between. CDR3 coding DNA: TGCGCCAGCAGCTTTTATGGGACGGCGGGGGAGACCCAGTACTTC. This sequence encodes CASSFYGTAGETQYF.

The V and J genes are TRBV11-2 and TRBJ1-2; D is unclear. The CDR3 is 12 residues long. Trimming removed 5 bases from V and 3 bases from J, with 7 bases in between. CDR1 SGHAT and CDR2 FQNNGV come from the germline V gene. CDR3 sequence (DNA): TGTGCCAGCAGCGCGGAAGACTATGGCTACACCTTC. Translated: CASSAEDYGYTF.

The chain uses TRBV6-5 and TRBJ2-1; TRBD1 is a possible D gene (5 bases). Per the germline V gene, CDR1 is MNHEY and CDR2 is SVGAGI. V was pared by 5 bases and J by 9 bases, with 14 bases between. This CDR3 is 13 amino acids long. This CDR3 is CASSPERRGEQFF. The CDR3 coding sequence is TGTGCCAGCAGTCCCGAGCGTAGGGGTGAGCAGTTCTTC.

Turning to this clonotype: Sequence at one end of the junction differs from germline and may be a read error. CDR3 in amino acids: CASSLVRLLSTNTGELVF. In DNA, the CDR3 is TGTGCCAGCAGCTTAGTTCGTTTGCTTTCCACGAACACCGGGGAGCTGGTTTTT. The chain employs TRBV11-2 and TRBJ2-2; the D gene is possibly TRBD2 (5 bases). Germline CDR1 is SGHAT and CDR2 is FQNNGV. The CDR3 is 18 residues long. Filled out from reference TRBV11-2 and TRBJ2-2, the complete variable domain reads EAGVAQSPRYKIIEKRQSVAFWCNPISGHATLYWYQQILGQGPKLLIQFQNNGVVDDSQLPKDRFSAERLKGVDSTLKIQPAKLEDSAVYLCASSLVRLLSTNTGELVFGEGSRLTVL.

The chain carries TRBV3-1 and TRBJ2-3; D unclear. Germline V gene lookup returns CDR1 LGHDT and CDR2 YNNKEL (reference sequence). The CDR3 runs 13 residues. V was shortened by 4 bases and J by 6 bases, with 11 bases between the two germline ends. The CDR3 DNA reads as TGTGCCAGCAGCCCCATGGACCCCGATACGCAGTATTTT. This encodes CASSPMDPDTQYF.

This clonotype occurred a few times. This chain uses TRBV29-1 with TRBJ1-1; 8 positions match TRBD1. This CDR3 contains 14 residues. CDR1 is SQVTM, CDR2 ANQGSEA, per germline. The ends lost 5 bases at V and 3 bases at J; junction bases unmatched: 8. CDR3 DNA: TGCAGCGTTACGGTGACAGGGGTGGACACTGAAGCTTTCTTT. It specifies CSVTVTGVDTEAFF.

The J gene is TRBJ2-1, the V gene TRBV6-2 or TRBV6-3; D might be TRBD2 (6 bases). CDR3 size: 20 residues. Germline-derived CDR1 and CDR2 are MNHEY and SVGEGT. V lost 2 bases, J lost 0 bases, and 23 bases lay in between. As DNA, the CDR3 is TGTGCCAGCAGTTACCCGACTAGAGGCGGAGATCTGAGCTCCTACAATGAGCAGTTCTTC. This sequence encodes CASSYPTRGGDLSSYNEQFF.

The chain carries TRBV28 and TRBJ2-7, with D tentatively TRBD1 or TRBD2 (5 bases each). Germline V gene lookup returns CDR1 MDHEN and CDR2 SYDVKM. CDR3 length: 12 residues. V was cut by 1 base and J by 7 bases, with 8 bases left in between. The CDR3: CASSLSGHEQYF. The CDR3 DNA reads as TGTGCCAGCAGTTTATCGGGGCATGAGCAGTACTTC.

The V gene is TRBV7-8, the J gene TRBJ2-1; 9 bases are a match to TRBD2. The assigned J gene may be wrong: the sequence end matches TRBJ2-7 better. The germline CDR1 and CDR2 sequences are SGHVS and FQNEAQ. This CDR3 has 15 amino acids. Written as DNA, the CDR3 is TGTGCCAGCAGCCTACGAAGGGGACTAGCTTTGGAGCAGTACTTC. Amino acid sequence: CASSLRRGLALEQYF.

The genes are TRBV5-1 and TRBJ1-1; D is ambiguous. The CDR3 covers 14 residues. CDR1 SGHRS and CDR2 YFSETQ come from the germline V gene. The V end lost 9 bases, the J end lost 0 bases, and 15 bases lay between the germline ends. The CDR3 protein is CATARTGLNTEAFF. The DNA for the CDR3 is TGCGCCACCGCTAGGACCGGCCTGAACACTGAAGCTTTCTTT.

The gene calls are TRBV11-2 and TRBJ2-5; 8 nucleotides align to TRBD1. V lost 0 bases to trimming and J lost 5 bases; unmatched junction nucleotides: 5. The CDR3 length is 15 residues. CDR1 and CDR2 from the germline V gene are SGHAT and FQNNGV. DNA for the CDR3: TGTGCCAGCAGCTTAGATCAGGGGGCGGGGGAGACCCAGTACTTC. Protein: CASSLDQGAGETQYF. Combining the CDR3 with reference TRBV11-2 and TRBJ2-5 gives the whole variable domain EAGVAQSPRYKIIEKRQSVAFWCNPISGHATLYWYQQILGQGPKLLIQFQNNGVVDDSQLPKDRFSAERLKGVDSTLKIQPAKLEDSAVYLCASSLDQGAGETQYFGPGTRLLVL.

The chain employs TRBV7-2 and TRBJ2-5; D may be TRBD1 or TRBD2 (5 bases each). Trimming stripped 10 bases from V and 1 base from J, with 7 bases between. The length of the CDR3 is 11 residues. Germline-derived CDR1 and CDR2 are SGHTA and FQGNSA. This CDR3 is CATGRQETQYF. CDR3 in DNA: TGTGCCACGGGGCGCCAAGAGACCCAGTACTTC.

This clonotype occurred a few times. This CDR3 reads CSARRLAGRNEQFF. The CDR3 DNA reads TGCAGTGCTAGAAGACTAGCGGGGCGCAATGAGCAGTTCTTC. The rearrangement links TRBV20-1 to TRBJ2-1, with TRBD2 matching over 11 bases. V shed 2 bases, J shed 6 bases, and the junction held 3 bases outside the gene matches. Germline values: CDR1 DFQATT, CDR2 SNEGSKA (reference sequence). CDR3 length: 14 amino acids.

This clonotype was recorded a few times. V is TRBV29-1 and J is TRBJ1-1, with D perhaps matching TRBD1 (6 bases). The ends were cut back, 5 bases at V and 5 bases at J, with 15 bases in the middle. Per the germline V gene, CDR1 is SQVTM and CDR2 is ANQGSEA. This CDR3 has 13 amino acids. In nucleotides, the CDR3 is TGCAGCGTTTTTACAAGGGGGAGTACTGAAGCTTTCTTT. Translating it yields CSVFTRGSTEAFF.

V gene TRBV20-1 combines with J gene TRBJ1-2, with D hard to call. Germline V gene lookup returns CDR1 DFQATT and CDR2 SNEGSKA (reference sequence). Deletions cut 2 bases from V and 4 bases from J, with 14 bases between. The CDR3 covers 14 residues. CDR3 bases: TGCAGTGCTAGACGGGAGAGCGCGGGCTATGGCTACACCTTC. This translates into CSARRESAGYGYTF.

The V gene is TRBV30, the J gene TRBJ1-5; D is possibly TRBD1 (6 bases). The CDR3 is 13 amino acids. CDR1 is GTSNPN and CDR2 is SVGIG in the germline V gene (reference sequence). Trimming shortened V by 2 bases and J by 5 bases, and 10 bases separated the two germline ends. CDR3 DNA sequence: TGTGCCTGGAGTAATCAGGGGTATCAGCCCCAGCATTTT. This translates into CAWSNQGYQPQHF.

Written as DNA, the CDR3 is TGCAGTGGGGCAGAGTCCCTAGTACGGAATTCACCCCTCCACTTT. This translates into CSGAESLVRNSPLHF. V gene TRBV20-1 combines with J gene TRBJ1-6; D not certain. Germline V lookup: CDR1 DFQATT, CDR2 SNEGSKA (reference sequence). Trimming took off 7 bases at V and 7 bases at J, with 20 bases between the two ends. The CDR3 has 15 residues.

This clonotype was recorded only once. The junction differs from germline at one of its ends, possibly a read error. This sequence joins TRBV7-3 and TRBJ2-1; D unresolved. CDR1 is SGHTA, CDR2 FQGTGA, per germline. This CDR3 spans 13 amino acids. This CDR3 is CASNLGPSNEQLF. The CDR3 coding sequence is TGTGCCAGCAACCTAGGACCGAGCAATGAGCAGCTCTTC.

There are many counts of this clonotype. The chain carries TRBV7-2 and TRBJ2-2; D is perhaps TRBD2 (5 bases). Germline-derived CDR1 and CDR2 are SGHTA and FQGNSA. The CDR3 is made up of 13 amino acids. The V gene lost 1 base and the J gene lost 6 bases, with 6 bases spanning the gap. The CDR3 nucleotides read TGTGCCAGCAGCTTAGGAGGGTCCGGGGAGCTGTTTTTT. Its translation is CASSLGGSGELFF.